A selection of T cell receptor beta chains follows, all from one sample in a study of vaccination and CD4 T cells after COVID-19. A single record per CDR3 protein comes from TCRdb applying MiXCR to the PCR reads. The repertoire has around 18,000 distinct CDR3 sequences, less than 70% of them found once; the top ten carry around 7%. No cognate antigen is known for these TCRs. Sequencing was done on a sample of CD4+ T cells from blood, cultured in vitro. The receptors shown here come from a human donor who had recovered from COVID-19. Each CDR3 is given with its conserved first and last residue. D genes are given only for firm matches. Only some rows state a clone size, as once, few, many or a class for expanded clones.

d_call,clone_size,j_call,v_call,cdr3_nt,cdr3_aa
NA,NA,TRBJ1-1,TRBV6-2/TRBV6-3,TGTGCCAGCAATAAACATAACGCTATTGGGGAAGCTTTCTTT,CASNKHNAIGEAFF
TRBD1,NA,TRBJ1-5,TRBV2,TGTGCCAGCAGTCCGGGACAGCTCAATCAGCCCCAGCATTTT,CASSPGQLNQPQHF
TRBD2,NA,TRBJ2-7,TRBV20-1,TGCAGTGCTCGCCGGACTAGCGACTCCTACGAGCAGTACTTC,CSARRTSDSYEQYF
NA,NA,TRBJ1-3,TRBV7-6,TGTGCCAGCAGCTTAGTAGGGACTAAATTCTCTGGAAACACCATATATTTT,CASSLVGTKFSGNTIYF
TRBD1,few,TRBJ1-5,TRBV24-1,TGTGCCACCAGTGGGGACAGGGTTGGTCAGCCCCAGCATTTT,CATSGDRVGQPQHF
TRBD2,NA,TRBJ2-3,TRBV7-9,TGTGCCAGCAGCTTACTAGCGGGGGGAGAAGATACGCAGTATTTT,CASSLLAGGEDTQYF
NA,few,TRBJ1-1,TRBV6-8,TGTGCCAGCAGCTCTATAATTAACTACACTGAAGCTTTCTTT,CASSSIINYTEAFF
NA,few,TRBJ1-2,TRBV21-1,TGTGCCAGCAGCACCCCTCAAGGGGACAGGGCCTGCGGCTACACCTTC,CASSTPQGDRACGYTF
TRBD2,NA,TRBJ2-3,TRBV12-3/TRBV12-4,TGTGCCAGCAGTTTGGGTCTAGCGGGTCGCACAGATACGCAGTATTTT,CASSLGLAGRTDTQYF
NA,NA,TRBJ1-1,TRBV21-1,TGTGCCAGCAGCAAAGGACACACGGCCGCTGAAGCTTTCTTT,CASSKGHTAAEAFF
NA,few,TRBJ2-7,TRBV27,TGTGCCAGCAGTTTGGACGAGAACTACGAGCAGTACTTC,CASSLDENYEQYF